Sequencing of this T cell receptor (beta chain) was carried out in a study of OX40 agonist ivuxolimab in advanced cancers. Study overall: Patients achieving partial responses numbered three: one hepatocellular carcinoma case and two cutaneous melanoma cases. Overall study results and limits: Normalized expansion of T-cell clones was also low for some nonresponders. At 0.1-3.0 mg/kg, partial responders had clonal expansion among the lowest observed. Expanded peripheral T cells had an undetermined antigen specificity.

CDR3 size: 13 residues. With 6 bases removed from V and 0 bases from J, the gap between germline ends came to 6 bases. The germline gives CDR1 LNHDA, CDR2 SQIVND (reference sequence). Repertoires were generated with immunoSEQ multiplex PCR, while TCRdb's copy carries only in-frame clones and drops some. This table holds roughly 62,000 clones, about 85% found once. On this clone itself: The antigen is not known.

This TCR came from an adult with an advanced solid tumor such as melanoma, head and neck, liver or kidney cancer. The gene calls are TRBV19 and TRBJ1-5; D unresolved. Sequencing was performed on CD4+ or CD8+ T cells sorted from blood, taken in a trial of the OX40 agonist ivuxolimab. The CDR3 sequence: CASRYYSNQPQHF. DNA of the CDR3: TGTGCCAGTAGGTATTATAGCAATCAGCCCCAGCATTTT.